This TCR beta chain was recovered during a study of identical twins. TCRdb analysed the 5' RACE reads with MiXCR anew, one entry per CDR3 protein. In the table there are roughly 220,000 distinct CDR3 sequences, 5.5% to 7.5% of which are singletons. The CDR3 is 16 residues long. In regard to this clonotype: With a much larger clone just one base away, this may be a read error.

These data were also filed under a second study, of T cells expressing NK-cell markers. That study reports: Each TCR beta repertoire originated in sorted T cells that were CD3+CD56+NKG2C+, CD3+CD56+NKG2C- or CD3+CD56-NKG2C+.

The chain recombines TRBV12-3 or TRBV12-4 with TRBJ2-2; D is possibly TRBD1 or TRBD2 (5 bases each). The clonotype was recovered from a woman younger than 30 in good health. Sequences were obtained from CD8+ T cells sorted from blood. The CDR3 sequence: CASSLIVGVDTGELVF. The CDR3 nucleotides read TGTGCCAGCAGTTTAATTGTAGGGGTTGATACCGGGGAGCTGGTTTTT.